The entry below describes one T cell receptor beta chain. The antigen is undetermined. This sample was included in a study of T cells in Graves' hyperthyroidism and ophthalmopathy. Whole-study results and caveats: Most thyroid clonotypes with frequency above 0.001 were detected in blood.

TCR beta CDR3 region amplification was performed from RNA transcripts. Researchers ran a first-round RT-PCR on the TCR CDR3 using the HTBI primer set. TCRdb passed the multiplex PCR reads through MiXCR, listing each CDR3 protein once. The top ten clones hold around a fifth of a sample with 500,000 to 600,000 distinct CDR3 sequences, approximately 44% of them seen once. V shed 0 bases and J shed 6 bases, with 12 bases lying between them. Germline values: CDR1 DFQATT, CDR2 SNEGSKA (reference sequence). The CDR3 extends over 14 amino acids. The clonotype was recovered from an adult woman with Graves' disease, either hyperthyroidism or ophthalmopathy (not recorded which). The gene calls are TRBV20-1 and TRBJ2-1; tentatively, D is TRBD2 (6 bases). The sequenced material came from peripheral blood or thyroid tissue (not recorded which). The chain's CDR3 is CSAREGTGTNEQFF. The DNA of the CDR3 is TGCAGTGCTAGAGAAGGGACTGGTACCAATGAGCAGTTCTTC.